This is a list of T cell receptor beta chains from one sample in a study of Ad26.COV2.S vaccination and SARS-CoV-2 variants. Profiling relied on immunoSEQ multiplex PCR, and the TCRdb table lists in-frame clones only, not all of them. The table lists a few hundred thousand clones, 83% of them singletons. Sequences were derived from peripheral blood, sampled in a trial of Ad26.COV2.S vaccine versus placebo. The source is a person between 18 and 60 years old who received the Ad26.COV2.S COVID-19 vaccine or a placebo. The CDR3 runs from the conserved cysteine through the conserved F or W. D genes are given only for firm matches. Clone size is stated in some rows and not others, as once, few, many or a class when expanded.

clone_size,v_call,d_call,cdr3_length,j_call,cdr3_aa,cdr3_nt
NA,TRBV7-3,NA,14,TRBJ2-1,CASSLGHSYNEQFF,TGTGCCAGCAGCTTAGGGCACTCCTACAATGAGCAGTTCTTC
NA,TRBV19,TRBD2,14,TRBJ2-1,CASSTLAGANEQFF,TGTGCCAGTAGTACCCTAGCGGGGGCCAATGAGCAGTTCTTC
NA,TRBV7-2,TRBD2,16,TRBJ2-1,CASSLVAGTSYNEQFF,TGTGCCAGCAGCTTAGTAGCGGGGACTTCCTACAATGAGCAGTTCTTC
NA,TRBV2,NA,14,TRBJ1-5,CASSETHSNQPQHF,TGTGCCAGCAGTGAAACCCATAGCAATCAGCCCCAGCATTTT
NA,TRBV4-3,NA,15,TRBJ2-3,CASSQLGRLADTQYF,TGCGCCAGCAGCCAATTGGGGAGGTTAGCAGATACGCAGTATTTT
NA,TRBV7-9,TRBD2,15,TRBJ2-1,CASSLERVAGVEQFF,TGTGCCAGCAGCTTAGAACGGGTAGCGGGAGTTGAGCAGTTCTTC
once,TRBV7-3,NA,15,TRBJ2-5,CASSLMTGAQETQYF,TGTGCCAGCAGCTTAATGACGGGGGCACAAGAGACCCAGTACTTC
NA,TRBV6-5,TRBD1,14,TRBJ2-7,CASSWGQAVYEQYF,TGTGCCAGCAGTTGGGGACAGGCCGTATACGAGCAGTACTTC
NA,TRBV5-5,TRBD2,15,TRBJ2-5,CASSPRLAVGETQYF,TGTGCCAGCAGCCCCAGACTAGCGGTGGGGGAGACCCAGTACTTC
NA,TRBV28,TRBD1,14,TRBJ2-5,CASSPMTGTEPQYF,TGTGCCAGCAGTCCCATGACAGGGACGGAGCCCCAGTACTTC
once,TRBV5-1,TRBD2,16,TRBJ2-7,CASSPAGAGGPGEQYF,TGCGCCAGCAGCCCCGCGGGAGCGGGGGGGCCGGGCGAGCAGTACTTC
NA,TRBV2,NA,20,TRBJ2-1,CASSEWRSYHPISSYNEQFF,TGTGCCAGCAGTGAATGGCGGAGCTACCATCCCATAAGCTCCTACAATGAGCAGTTCTTC
NA,TRBV5-6,NA,14,TRBJ2-3,CASSLSLSTDTQYF,TGTGCCAGCAGCTTGAGTCTTAGCACAGATACGCAGTATTTT
NA,TRBV6-5,NA,13,TRBJ1-1,CASTRPENTEAFF,TGTGCCAGCACGCGACCGGAGAACACTGAAGCTTTCTTT
once,TRBV15,TRBD1,17,TRBJ1-5,CATSRGPLRGLRQPQHF,TGTGCCACCAGCCGGGGACCCCTCAGGGGGCTGAGGCAGCCCCAGCATTTT
NA,TRBV19,NA,16,TRBJ2-1,CATRSYRVDSYNEQFF,TGTGCCACTCGCTCTTACAGGGTAGATTCCTACAATGAGCAGTTCTTC
NA,TRBV7-2,NA,13,TRBJ2-5,CASSLGRQETQYF,TGTGCCAGCAGCTTAGGCAGACAAGAGACCCAGTACTTC
NA,TRBV7-3,TRBD1,13,TRBJ2-2,CASSRQGAGELFF,TGTGCCAGCAGCAGACAGGGGGCAGGGGAGCTGTTTTTT
NA,TRBV24-1,TRBD2,14,TRBJ2-1,CATSRSGLENEQFF,TGTGCCACCAGTCGCTCGGGACTAGAGAATGAGCAGTTCTTC
NA,TRBV6-6,TRBD2,15,TRBJ2-2,CASRTSGGLAGELFF,TGTGCCAGCAGGACTAGCGGGGGGTTGGCCGGGGAGCTGTTTTTT
NA,TRBV7-9,NA,15,TRBJ1-4,CASSYRGQRGEKLFF,TGTGCCAGCAGCTATCGCGGACAGCGAGGGGAAAAACTGTTTTTT
once,TRBV2,NA,15,TRBJ1-6,CASSGGAGPYSPLHF,TGTGCCAGCAGTGGGGGGGCAGGCCCCTATTCACCCCTCCACTTT
NA,TRBV13,NA,16,TRBJ2-7,CASSLVAADFSYEQYF,TGTGCCAGCAGCTTGGTTGCGGCGGACTTTTCCTACGAGCAGTACTTC
NA,TRBV12-3/TRBV12-4,NA,10,TRBJ1-2,CASSWGGYTF,TGTGCCAGCAGTTGGGGGGGCTACACCTTC
few,TRBV5-6,NA,15,TRBJ1-5,CASSASGTGNQPQHF,TGTGCCAGCAGCGCATCCGGGACGGGGAATCAGCCCCAGCATTTT
NA,TRBV10-3,TRBD2,14,TRBJ2-7,CAISLPLAPYEQYF,TGTGCCATCAGCTTGCCACTAGCGCCCTACGAGCAGTACTTC
NA,TRBV6-5,NA,14,TRBJ1-1,CASSPQGSGTEAFF,TGTGCCAGCAGTCCTCAGGGGAGCGGCACTGAAGCTTTCTTT
NA,TRBV6-5,TRBD2,16,TRBJ2-1,CASSYHRRGAYNEQFF,TGTGCCAGCAGTTACCACCGTCGGGGGGCCTACAATGAGCAGTTCTTC
NA,TRBV7-9,NA,12,TRBJ2-1,CASSLGHNEQFF,TGTGCCAGCAGCTTAGGGCACAATGAGCAGTTCTTC
NA,TRBV19,NA,12,TRBJ1-6,CASSRVGSPLHF,TGTGCCAGTAGCAGGGTAGGCTCACCCCTCCACTTT
NA,TRBV7-9,TRBD1,17,TRBJ1-1,CASSLTNFRDRGTEAFF,TGTGCCAGCAGCTTAACCAATTTCCGGGACAGGGGGACTGAAGCTTTCTTT
NA,TRBV7-2,TRBD2,16,TRBJ2-1,CASSLESGVSYNEQFF,TGTGCCAGCAGCTTGGAAAGCGGGGTAAGCTACAATGAGCAGTTCTTC
NA,TRBV4-1,NA,15,TRBJ1-2,CASSHLQGANYGYTF,TGCGCCAGCAGCCACCTACAGGGAGCTAACTATGGCTACACCTTC
once,TRBV5-1,NA,14,TRBJ1-2,CASSLDGDNYGYTF,TGCGCCAGCAGCTTGGACGGGGATAACTATGGCTACACCTTC
NA,TRBV5-6,NA,14,TRBJ2-5,CASSLTGAGETQYF,TGTGCCAGCAGCTTGACGGGGGCAGGGGAGACCCAGTACTTC
once,TRBV19,TRBD1,13,TRBJ1-1,CASNRDRSTEAFF,TGTGCCAGTAACAGGGACAGGTCCACTGAAGCTTTCTTT
NA,TRBV4-1,NA,15,TRBJ2-7,CASSQDGTGSYEQYF,TGCGCCAGCAGCCAAGACGGGACCGGTTCCTACGAGCAGTACTTC
NA,TRBV13,NA,14,TRBJ1-1,CASSLGGLLTEAFF,TGTGCCAGCAGCTTAGGGGGCCTCCTCACTGAAGCTTTCTTT
NA,TRBV10-3,TRBD1,13,TRBJ1-2,CASRQGSIYGYTF,TGTGCCAGCAGACAGGGGTCTATCTATGGCTACACCTTC
NA,TRBV5-1,TRBD1,15,TRBJ2-1,CASSLLLGQMNEQFF,TGCGCCAGCAGCCTTCTGTTGGGACAGATGAATGAGCAGTTCTTC
NA,TRBV5-4,NA,14,TRBJ1-1,CASSFGGMNTEAFF,TGTGCCAGCAGCTTCGGGGGGATGAACACTGAAGCTTTCTTT
NA,TRBV27,NA,11,TRBJ2-1,CASSWGNEQFF,TGTGCCAGCAGTTGGGGCAATGAGCAGTTCTTC
NA,TRBV18,NA,15,TRBJ2-5,CASSPGVAGRETQYF,TGTGCCAGCTCACCCGGGGTGGCTGGCAGGGAGACCCAGTACTTC
NA,TRBV5-3,NA,16,TRBJ2-7,CARSLLSWRPLYEQYF,TGTGCCAGAAGCTTGCTGTCGTGGCGGCCCTTGTACGAGCAGTACTTC
NA,TRBV4-1,TRBD2,16,TRBJ2-1,CASSLPSGRFLDEQFF,TGCGCCAGCAGCCTACCTAGCGGGAGGTTTTTGGATGAGCAGTTCTTC
NA,TRBV25-1,NA,16,TRBJ1-2,CATALGPRGLNYGYTF,TGTGCCACCGCATTAGGTCCAAGGGGTCTAAACTATGGCTACACCTTC
NA,TRBV24-1,NA,14,TRBJ2-5,CATSGASGQETQYF,TGTGCCACCAGTGGAGCAAGCGGCCAAGAGACCCAGTACTTC
few,TRBV15,NA,15,TRBJ1-6,CATSRTGASASPLHF,TGTGCCACCAGCAGAACGGGGGCGAGCGCTTCACCCCTCCACTTT
NA,TRBV28,TRBD1,13,TRBJ1-2,CASSRTGGYGYTF,TGTGCCAGCAGCAGGACAGGGGGCTATGGCTACACCTTC
NA,TRBV6-2/TRBV6-3,TRBD2,17,TRBJ2-2,CASSILAGGSLAGELFF,TGTGCCAGCAGCATTCTAGCGGGGGGATCCCTGGCCGGGGAGCTGTTTTTT
NA,TRBV11-3,NA,13,TRBJ2-2,CASSFEESGELFF,TGTGCCAGCAGCTTTGAGGAGTCCGGGGAGCTGTTTTTT
NA,TRBV15,NA,16,TRBJ2-1,CATSRGLEGVSNEQFF,TGTGCCACCAGCAGAGGACTAGAAGGGGTCTCCAATGAGCAGTTCTTC